This TCR beta chain was recorded in a study of T cell repertoires in cytomegalovirus infection (dated by TCRdb to the late 2010s). About the investigation overall: Donor HLA type was relevant to the analysis, because carriage of CMV infection together with the matching HLA type was indicated by public TCR beta signatures.

This clonotype was detected many times. Its specific antigen is unknown. It has no much larger one-base neighbor in the sample; base qualities were not kept. The listed sequencing device is Illumina HiSeq 1500. TCRdb handled the public reads itself, with Q25 trimming in fastp and clone calling in MiXCR, and kept productive beta chains. Rows are unified per CDR3 protein, each entry keeping the most common DNA and genes. The sample contains hundreds of thousands of distinct CDR3 sequences, around 24% of them found a single time. The ten largest clones add up to roughly 8% of the sample. Trimming takes 6 bases from V and 0 bases from J, and the germline ends sit 12 bases apart. Looking up the germline V gene yields CDR1 SNHLY and CDR2 FYNNEI. The CDR3 contains 15 residues, cysteine and phenylalanine counted. Of all the DNA, just the CDR3 is kept, 45 bases in frame from base 1. General study outcomes and caveats: The ex vivo response was dominated by HLA-C-restricted CMV-specific TCR beta clonotypes, which also provided the single most frequent clonotype in two of eight donors. In both this cohort and an independent cohort of 352 donors, the cumulative frequency of public TCR beta family members distinguished carriers of CMV infection plus the relevant HLA type.

Specimen: CD8+ T cells from PBMCs. The rearrangement joined TRBV2 to TRBJ1-5; no D gene can be assigned with confidence. This TCR came from a human donor in good health (CMV status not recorded). Some clones in this sample may be carry-over from other donors' samples. The CDR3 has the sequence CASSSTGNSNQPQHF. The sequenced DNA: TGTGCCAGCAGCTCAACGGGTAATAGCAATCAGCCCCAGCATTTT. The full variable domain, completed from the reference TRBV2 and TRBJ1-5 proteins outside the CDR3, reads EPEVTQTPSHQVTQMGQEVILRCVPISNHLYFYWYRQILGQKVEFLVSFYNNEISEKSEIFDDQFSVERPDGSNFTLKIRSTKLEDSAMYFCASSSTGNSNQPQHFGDGTRLSIL.